The sequence of this T cell receptor beta chain was determined in a study of blood T cell repertoires in COVID-19. Study background: The study drew acute and convalescent COVID-19 samples from the United States, Italy and Spain. Sample material is recorded as cDNA or gDNA derived from T cells, B-cell-depleted T cells, or PBMCs.

The trim removed 6 bases at V and 2 bases at J, leaving 4 bases unmatched. The V gene's germline CDR1 is MNHNS and CDR2 SASEGT. The CDR3 has 15 amino acids. Profiling relied on immunoSEQ multiplex PCR, and the TCRdb table lists in-frame clones only, not all of them. The top ten hold around 1.5% of the sample, which has about 250,000 clones, roughly 86% seen once. The sample was peripheral blood. This clonotype was sampled from a woman aged 55-75 years who had recovered from COVID-19. The J gene is TRBJ2-3, the V gene TRBV6-1; 11 bases fit TRBD2. This chain's CDR3 is CASRLLAGVTDTQYF. In DNA form, the CDR3 reads TGTGCCAGCAGATTACTAGCGGGGGTCACAGATACGCAGTATTTT.